The 22 T cell receptor beta chains below all came from one sample that was sequenced in a study of CD4 T cells in relation to SARS-CoV-2 and coronaviruses. Assay: immunoSEQ multiplex PCR; the TCRdb copy retains only in-frame clones and omits some. The sample carries about 56,000 clones, 92% recorded once. Sequenced sample: naive CD4+ T cells from PBMCs. Subset in this sample: naive CD4+ T cells isolated by negative enrichment. These receptors were taken from an adult with COVID-19.

A few counts support this clone. This chain uses TRBV10-1 with TRBJ2-2; D possibly matches TRBD1 or TRBD2 (5 bases each). Trimming removed 5 bases at V and 3 bases at J, with 10 bases between. The CDR3 extends over 14 amino acids. The germline V gene has CDR1 WNHNN and CDR2 SYGVQD (reference sequence). CDR3 nucleotides: TGCGCCAGCAGTTCCGGGACCGACACCGGGGAGCTGTTTTTT. Residues: CASSSGTDTGELFF.

The chain is built from TRBV30 and TRBJ1-5; D not resolved. CDR1 and CDR2 (germline): GTSNPN, SVGIG (reference sequence). The CDR3 runs to 15 residues. Trimming cost V 0 bases and J 2 bases, with 11 bases left between them. The CDR3 DNA reads TGTGCCTGGAGTGTAATCCGAGGTGGCAATCAGCCCCAGCATTTT. Translating gives CAWSVIRGGNQPQHF. Based on the CDR3 plus reference TRBV30 and TRBJ1-5, the full variable domain is SQTIHQWPATLVQPVGSPLSLECTVEGTSNPNLYWYRQAAGRGLQLLFYSVGIGQISSEVPQNLSASRPQDRQFILSSKKLLLSDSGFYLCAWSVIRGGNQPQHFGDGTRLSIL.

The rearrangement links TRBV7-3 to TRBJ2-3; D call uncertain. The germline V gene has CDR1 SGHTA and CDR2 FQGTGA. V lost 5 bases and J lost 6, with 15 bases in between. This CDR3 has 14 residues. The CDR3 sequence: CASSQGNSADTQYF. CDR3 nucleotides: TGTGCCAGCAGCCAAGGAAACTCAGCCGATACGCAGTATTTT.

The J gene is TRBJ2-5, the V gene TRBV25-1; a weak D match, TRBD2 (6 bases). Looked up from germline, CDR1 is MGHDK and CDR2 is SYGVNS. V shed 0 bases and J shed 1 base, with 9 bases lying between them. The CDR3 sequence is 15 residues long. The chain's CDR3 is CASSEYGGSQETQYF. CDR3 sequence (DNA): TGTGCCAGCAGTGAATATGGGGGGAGCCAAGAGACCCAGTACTTC.

The chain couples TRBV3-1 (or the pseudogene TRBV3-2) to TRBJ1-6; perhaps TRBD1 as D (6 bases). Trimming took off 1 base at V and 7 bases at J, with 14 bases between the two ends. Per the germline V gene, CDR1 is LGHDT and CDR2 is YNNKEL (reference sequence). This CDR3 is built from 16 residues. The chain's CDR3 is CASSQARTRGNSPLHF. CDR3 coding DNA: TGTGCCAGCAGCCAAGCCCGCACAAGGGGGAATTCACCCCTCCACTTT.

The chain carries TRBV10-3 and TRBJ1-5; D is unresolved. Per germline, CDR1 ENHRY and CDR2 SYGVKD. The CDR3 is 12 amino acids. Trimming removed 0 bases at V and 5 bases at J, with 2 bases between. CDR3 coding DNA: TGTGCCATCAGTGAGTCCGATCAGCCCCAGCATTTT. Encoded protein: CAISESDQPQHF.

The chain links TRBV29-1 to TRBJ2-3; 8 bases agree with TRBD2. This CDR3 is 14 amino acids long. After removal of 4 bases from V and 1 base from J, the junction contained 4 bases not matched to a gene. Germline V gene lookup returns CDR1 SQVTM and CDR2 ANQGSEA. The DNA for the CDR3 is TGCAGCGTTGTATCGGGACTAGGCACAGATACGCAGTATTTT. This sequence encodes CSVVSGLGTDTQYF.

The chain recombines TRBV19 with TRBJ2-7; D gene uncertain. The V end lost 3 bases, the J end lost 6 bases, and 15 bases lay between the germline ends. Germline V CDR1 and CDR2: LNHDA, SQIVND (reference sequence). This CDR3 region has 14 residues. The CDR3 DNA sequence: TGTGCCAGTAGTATCTCGGTCGTCTCGCCCGAGCAGTACTTC. Translated, it gives CASSISVVSPEQYF.

The chain recombines TRBV6-6 with TRBJ1-6; possibly TRBD1 for D (6 bases). V dropped 0 bases and J dropped 9 bases, with 15 bases sitting between them. In germline, CDR1 is MNHNY, CDR2 SVGAGI (reference sequence). The CDR3 extends over 16 amino acids. The DNA of the CDR3 is TGTGCCAGCAGTTACTCGAAGGGGGGCGCGGGTTCACCCCTCCACTTT. This sequence encodes CASSYSKGGAGSPLHF.

The sample holds one count of this clone. The rearrangement joins TRBV30 to TRBJ2-7; 9 nucleotides match TRBD1. This CDR3 is built from 14 residues. With V trimmed by 2 bases and J by 5 bases, 7 bases remained unmatched. Per the germline V gene, CDR1 is GTSNPN and CDR2 is SVGIG (reference sequence). The CDR3 DNA sequence: TGTGCCTGGAGTCATGGACAGGGGTCAGACGAGCAGTACTTC. Protein sequence: CAWSHGQGSDEQYF. The full variable domain, its missing parts supplied by reference TRBV30 and TRBJ2-7, is SQTIHQWPATLVQPVGSPLSLECTVEGTSNPNLYWYRQAAGRGLQLLFYSVGIGQISSEVPQNLSASRPQDRQFILSSKKLLLSDSGFYLCAWSHGQGSDEQYFGPGTRLTVT.

This clone has a single count. The CDR3 region is CASNRTGGSGEKLFF. In DNA, the CDR3 is TGCGCCAGCAATCGAACAGGGGGCTCGGGTGAAAAACTGTTTTTT. The chain recombines TRBV10-1 with TRBJ1-4; 9 positions match TRBD1. Germline CDR1 is WNHNN and CDR2 is SYGVQD (reference sequence). This CDR3 comprises 15 residues. V lost 7 bases and J lost 7; bases outside the gene matches: 10.

The chain carries TRBV18 and TRBJ1-2; possibly TRBD1 for D (5 bases). Germline-derived CDR1 and CDR2 are KGHSH and LQKENI. Trimming shortened V by 5 bases and J by 0 bases, and 10 bases separated the two germline ends. The CDR3 has 14 residues. The CDR3 loop is CASSGDRANYGYTF. The CDR3, as DNA: TGTGCCAGCTCAGGGGACCGAGCTAACTATGGCTACACCTTC. The complete variable domain, with remaining parts taken from reference TRBV18 and TRBJ1-2, reads NAGVMQNPRHLVRRRGQEARLRCSPMKGHSHVYWYRQLPEEGLKFMVYLQKENIIDESGMPKERFSAEFPKEGPSILRIQQVVRGDSAAYFCASSGDRANYGYTFGSGTRLTVV.

This chain uses TRBV6-6 with TRBJ1-6, with 10 bases that match TRBD1. After removal of 5 bases from V and 3 bases from J, the junction contained 13 bases not matched to a gene. The CDR3 spans 19 residues. Germline lookup yields CDR1 MNHNY and CDR2 SVGAGI (reference sequence). For the CDR3, the DNA is TGTGCCAGCAGTCGACCATCTACGACAGGGGGCTTCTATAATTCACCCCTCCACTTT. The encoded protein is CASSRPSTTGGFYNSPLHF.

The V call is TRBV4-1, the J call TRBJ2-4; D gene ambiguous. Germline lookup yields CDR1 MGHRA and CDR2 YSYEKL. V was clipped by 2 bases and J by 6 bases, with 14 bases between them. This CDR3 comprises 15 residues. This chain's CDR3 is CASSQPRTVLNIQYF. CDR3 coding DNA: TGCGCCAGCAGCCAACCCCGGACCGTCCTAAACATTCAGTACTTC.

Written as DNA, the CDR3 is TGTGCCAGCTCACCTCTAGCGGGAGCCCCCAATGAGCAGTTCTTC. Translating it yields CASSPLAGAPNEQFF. This chain joins TRBV18 and TRBJ2-1, with TRBD2 matching over 10 bases. The CDR3 extends over 15 amino acids. V dropped 3 bases and J dropped 6; count of bases not matched to a gene: 5. Germline CDR1 and CDR2: KGHSH and LQKENI.

V gene TRBV30 combines with J gene TRBJ2-1; 11 nucleotides align to TRBD2. V gave up 4 bases and J gave up 5 bases; unmatched junction bases: 4. Germline CDR1 is GTSNPN and CDR2 is SVGIG (reference sequence). This CDR3 spans 14 amino acids. DNA of the CDR3: TGTGCCTGGATACTAGCGGGAGACCACAATGAGCAGTTCTTC. It encodes CAWILAGDHNEQFF. The complete variable domain, with remaining parts taken from reference TRBV30 and TRBJ2-1, reads SQTIHQWPATLVQPVGSPLSLECTVEGTSNPNLYWYRQAAGRGLQLLFYSVGIGQISSEVPQNLSASRPQDRQFILSSKKLLLSDSGFYLCAWILAGDHNEQFFGPGTRLTVL.

CDR3 amino acids: CASSLAGRAETQYF. The CDR3 DNA is TGTGCCAGCAGCTTAGCCGGGAGGGCAGAGACCCAGTACTTC. The chain has TRBV7-2 and TRBJ2-5; TRBD2 matches at 8 bases. The trim removed 0 bases at V and 4 bases at J, leaving 1 base unmatched. The CDR3 covers 14 residues. The germline CDR1 and CDR2 sequences are SGHTA and FQGNSA.

V gene TRBV5-4 combines with J gene TRBJ1-1; D not resolved. The germline CDR1 and CDR2 sequences are SGHNT and YYREEE (reference sequence). Trimming cost V 0 bases and J 7 bases, with 10 bases left between them. There are 13 residues in the CDR3. The CDR3 protein is CASSLVGGLEAFF. The DNA of the CDR3 is TGTGCCAGCAGCTTGGTGGGAGGGCTTGAAGCTTTCTTT.

V usage is TRBV18 and J usage is TRBJ1-6; 8 bases align to TRBD1. Germline assignment: CDR1 KGHSH and CDR2 LQKENI. With V trimmed by 2 bases and J by 3 bases, 3 bases remained unmatched. This CDR3 region has 16 residues. The CDR3 DNA follows: TGTGCCAGCTCACCAAACGACAGGGGCTATAATTCACCCCTCCACTTT. This gives the protein CASSPNDRGYNSPLHF.

The chain has TRBV15 and TRBJ2-3, with TRBD2 identical over 7 bases. This CDR3 comprises 17 residues. Trimming removed 4 bases from V and 4 bases from J; junction bases left unmatched: 14. The V gene's germline CDR1 is LNHNV and CDR2 YYDKDF (reference sequence). CDR3 nucleotide sequence: TGTGCCACCAGCACCGGTCGCGGGAGAATTCCGGCAGATACGCAGTATTTT. This translates into CATSTGRGRIPADTQYF.

This chain uses TRBV29-1 with TRBJ2-2; TRBD1 might be the D (6 bases). V dropped 4 bases and J dropped 6 bases, with 12 bases sitting between them. Germline V gene lookup returns CDR1 SQVTM and CDR2 ANQGSEA. This CDR3 comprises 13 residues. The CDR3 is CSVGRTDPGELFF. Written as DNA, the CDR3 is TGCAGCGTTGGCCGGACAGATCCCGGGGAGCTGTTTTTT.

The V call is TRBV5-1, the J call TRBJ1-4; D is uncertain. The CDR3 length is 14 residues. CDR1 SGHRS and CDR2 YFSETQ come from the germline V gene. V dropped 4 bases and J dropped 12 bases, with 19 bases sitting between them. CDR3 sequence: CASSTDTFAPELFF. CDR3 in DNA: TGCGCCAGCAGCACTGACACCTTCGCCCCGGAACTGTTTTTT.